A single sample gave rise to the 14 T cell receptor beta chains below, sequenced in a study of cytomegalovirus exposure and HLA in healthy donors. A multiplex PCR was run with 60 Vbeta primers and 13 Jbeta primers. Sequenced by immunoSEQ multiplex PCR; TCRdb stores in-frame clones only, minus some. This repertoire comprises under 150,000 clones; its ten largest clones make up 1.5% to 2%. The sequencing sample was made of PBMCs. These receptors originate from a woman in her sixties in good health and CMV-seronegative.

This chain connects TRBV11-2 to TRBJ1-4; possible D gene TRBD1, 5 bases. Per the germline V gene, CDR1 is SGHAT and CDR2 is FQNNGV. This CDR3 is 17 amino acids long. With 5 bases removed from V and 3 bases from J, the gap between germline ends came to 19 bases. The CDR3 bases are TGTGCCAGCAGCAAAAACCAATACAGGAGGGCTAATGAAAAACTGTTTTTT. It specifies CASSKNQYRRANEKLFF.

CDR3 in DNA: TGTGCCTGGAGTAGGGGACTACCAAAAAGCACAGATACGCAGTATTTT. Residues: CAWSRGLPKSTDTQYF. This rearrangement joins TRBV30 to TRBJ2-3; 7 nucleotides align to TRBD2. In germline, CDR1 is GTSNPN, CDR2 SVGIG (reference sequence). CDR3 size: 16 residues. Germline trimming cut 2 bases from V and 0 bases from J; bases unmatched to any gene: 8.

V usage is TRBV2 and J usage is TRBJ2-7; D remains unclear. The CDR3 extends over 12 amino acids. Germline CDR1 reads SNHLY; CDR2 reads FYNNEI. Deletions cut 3 bases from V and 4 bases from J, with 7 bases between. The CDR3 DNA is TGTGCCAGCAGTGACTACGGTTACGAGCAGTACTTC. Amino acids: CASSDYGYEQYF.

The rearrangement joins TRBV30 to TRBJ2-5; the D is unclear. Looked up from germline, CDR1 is GTSNPN and CDR2 is SVGIG (reference sequence). This CDR3 has 16 amino acids. V was clipped by 0 bases and J by 2 bases, with 16 bases between them. The CDR3 sequence is CAWSVYRTLTQETQYF. Written as DNA, the CDR3 is TGTGCCTGGAGTGTGTACAGAACTCTTACACAAGAGACCCAGTACTTC.

V gene TRBV19 combines with J gene TRBJ2-1; 10 nucleotides match TRBD2. Germline V gene sequence: CDR1 LNHDA, CDR2 SQIVND (reference sequence). The CDR3 loop spans 16 amino acids. V trimming: 4 bases; J trimming: 1 base; junction bases outside the gene matches: 4. Here the CDR3 reads CASSKNSGRSYNEQFF. The CDR3 DNA is TGTGCCAGTAGTAAAAATAGCGGGAGGTCCTACAATGAGCAGTTCTTC.

The chain links TRBV30 to TRBJ1-2; D is unresolved. The CDR3 has 13 residues. CDR1 and CDR2 (germline): GTSNPN, SVGIG (reference sequence). V was pared by 4 bases and J by 6 bases, with 15 bases between. As DNA, the CDR3 is TGTGCCTGGAAGGCCAGCGGGTGGCATGGCTACACCTTC. Translation gives CAWKASGWHGYTF.

This chain uses TRBV14 with TRBJ2-1; perhaps TRBD2 as D (5 bases). Looked up from germline, CDR1 is SGHDN and CDR2 is FVKESK. With 6 bases removed from V and 12 bases from J, the gap between germline ends came to 12 bases. This CDR3 contains 11 residues. The CDR3 protein is CASSYGVAQFF. The CDR3 DNA sequence: TGTGCCAGCAGTTACGGGGTGGCGCAGTTCTTC.

The J gene is TRBJ2-1, the V gene TRBV7-9; the D gene is possibly TRBD1 (5 bases). Trimming took off 7 bases at V and 9 bases at J, with 16 bases between the two ends. From germline, CDR1 is SEHNR and CDR2 FQNEAQ (reference sequence). The CDR3 contains 13 residues. CDR3 coding DNA: TGTGCCAGCACAAGCTGGAGACAGCGTGAGCAGTTCTTC. Protein: CASTSWRQREQFF.

The genes are TRBV19 and TRBJ1-1; no clear D gene. This CDR3 spans 13 amino acids. CDR1 is LNHDA, CDR2 SQIVND, per germline (reference sequence). The V gene lost 8 bases and the J gene lost 14 bases, with 24 bases spanning the gap. As DNA, the CDR3 is TGTGCCAGTGGAGGAACGGACCCAACAGTCGTGTTCTTT. This gives the protein CASGGTDPTVVFF.

The rearrangement uses TRBV18 and TRBJ1-2, with 7 bases aligning to TRBD1. V lost 2 bases, J lost 3 bases, and 0 bases stayed unmatched. There are 13 residues in the CDR3. Looked up from germline, CDR1 is KGHSH and CDR2 is LQKENI. The CDR3 here is CASSPGTDYGYTF. CDR3 DNA sequence: TGTGCCAGCTCACCAGGGACAGACTATGGCTACACCTTC.

The chain couples TRBV5-1 to TRBJ2-3; D call uncertain. The CDR3 runs 15 residues. V lost 4 bases and J 2 bases, leaving 14 bases between the germline ends. CDR1 is SGHRS, CDR2 YFSETQ, per germline. The CDR3 sequence: CASSGEAFLTDTQYF. The DNA of the CDR3 is TGCGCCAGCAGCGGAGAGGCGTTCCTCACAGATACGCAGTATTTT.

The chain employs TRBV5-1 and TRBJ2-1, with 12 nucleotides matching TRBD2. Trimming at V came to 5 bases and at J to 9 bases, leaving 9 bases not matched to a gene. Germline CDR1 is SGHRS and CDR2 is YFSETQ. This CDR3 has 15 residues. The CDR3 sequence is CASRTPSGRASEQFF. Written as DNA, the CDR3 is TGCGCCAGCAGAACCCCTAGCGGGAGGGCGAGTGAGCAGTTCTTC.

V usage is TRBV7-8 and J usage is TRBJ2-7; 10 bases align to TRBD1. The CDR3 totals 16 residues. The junction had 9 bases not matched to a gene; V was cut back by 2 bases and J by 5 bases. The germline V gene has CDR1 SGHVS and CDR2 FQNEAQ. The CDR3 is CASSLPRTGTGDEQYF. In DNA, the CDR3 is TGTGCCAGCAGCTTACCAAGAACCGGGACAGGGGACGAGCAGTACTTC.

The genes are TRBV10-1 and TRBJ2-7; the match to TRBD2 covers 10 bases. Germline V gives CDR1 WNHNN, CDR2 SYGVQD (reference sequence). The V segment lost 5 bases and the J segment 5 bases; nucleotides outside the gene matches: 3. There are 13 residues in the CDR3. Here the CDR3 reads CASSKAGGDEQYF. In DNA, the CDR3 is TGCGCCAGCAGTAAAGCGGGAGGGGACGAGCAGTACTTC.